The rows below give T cell receptor beta chains drawn from one sample of a study of T cell changes during pregnancy in multiple sclerosis. Using immunoSEQ multiplex PCR, the repertoire was profiled, and TCRdb retains in-frame clones only, with some absent. This sample carries under 50,000 clones, over 90% of them seen once, and the ten largest clones take 5.9%. The specimen was CD8+ T cells from peripheral blood mononuclear cells, collected in the first trimester of pregnancy. All receptors come from a female donor with multiple sclerosis, enrolled in a pregnancy study. The CDR3 runs from the conserved cysteine through the conserved F or W. The D gene is left open where the match is weak. Clone sizes are given selectively: once, few, many, or a class where the clone is expanded.

V gene: TRBV25-1; D gene: .; J gene: TRBJ2-1; CDR3 length: 13; clone size: .; CDR3 protein: CASSGNSPNEQFF; CDR3 DNA: TGTGCCAGCAGTGGAAACAGCCCCAATGAGCAGTTCTTC
V gene: TRBV11-2; D gene: .; J gene: TRBJ2-7; CDR3 length: 13; clone size: .; CDR3 protein: CASSVGHLYEQYF; CDR3 DNA: TGTGCCAGCAGCGTCGGACACCTCTACGAGCAGTACTTC
V gene: TRBV28; D gene: .; J gene: TRBJ2-1; CDR3 length: 18; clone size: .; CDR3 protein: CASNQFAPQEGSYNEQFF; CDR3 DNA: TGTGCCAGCAACCAATTTGCGCCACAGGAGGGATCCTACAATGAGCAGTTCTTC
V gene: TRBV7-2; D gene: .; J gene: TRBJ2-3; CDR3 length: 11; clone size: once; CDR3 protein: CASSAEYTQYF; CDR3 DNA: TGTGCCAGCAGCGCCGAGTATACGCAGTATTTT
V gene: TRBV9; D gene: TRBD2; J gene: TRBJ2-4; CDR3 length: 17; clone size: .; CDR3 protein: CASSVVVAGGYKNIQYF; CDR3 DNA: TGTGCCAGCAGCGTAGTAGTAGCGGGAGGGTACAAAAACATTCAGTACTTC
V gene: TRBV10-3; D gene: .; J gene: TRBJ2-3; CDR3 length: 16; clone size: .; CDR3 protein: CAISESGGQGTDTQYF; CDR3 DNA: TGTGCCATCAGTGAGTCGGGCGGACAAGGCACAGATACGCAGTATTTT
V gene: TRBV29-1; D gene: TRBD1; J gene: TRBJ2-1; CDR3 length: 14; clone size: .; CDR3 protein: CSVDIGGAYNEQFF; CDR3 DNA: TGCAGCGTTGATATAGGGGGCGCCTACAATGAGCAGTTCTTC
V gene: TRBV11-3; D gene: .; J gene: TRBJ2-2; CDR3 length: 14; clone size: .; CDR3 protein: CASSFRQGNGELFF; CDR3 DNA: TGTGCCAGCAGCTTCAGGCAGGGGAACGGGGAGCTGTTTTTT
V gene: TRBV29-1; D gene: TRBD2; J gene: TRBJ2-1; CDR3 length: 14; clone size: .; CDR3 protein: CSVVSLAGVNEQFF; CDR3 DNA: TGCAGCGTTGTCTCACTAGCGGGAGTCAATGAGCAGTTCTTC
V gene: TRBV14; D gene: TRBD1; J gene: TRBJ2-7; CDR3 length: 16; clone size: .; CDR3 protein: CASSQDYGTGAYEQYF; CDR3 DNA: TGTGCCAGCAGCCAAGATTATGGGACAGGGGCCTACGAGCAGTACTTC
V gene: TRBV27; D gene: .; J gene: TRBJ1-6; CDR3 length: 18; clone size: .; CDR3 protein: CASSINETRSSYNSPLHF; CDR3 DNA: TGTGCCAGCAGTATAAATGAAACACGATCCTCCTATAATTCACCCCTCCACTTT
V gene: TRBV11-2; D gene: .; J gene: TRBJ1-3; CDR3 length: 13; clone size: .; CDR3 protein: CASSPSPGNTIYF; CDR3 DNA: TGTGCCAGCAGCCCCTCTCCTGGAAACACCATATATTTT
V gene: TRBV7-8; D gene: .; J gene: TRBJ2-7; CDR3 length: 15; clone size: .; CDR3 protein: CASSLAPPGAYEQYF; CDR3 DNA: TGTGCCAGCAGCTTAGCGCCGCCAGGTGCCTACGAGCAGTACTTC
V gene: TRBV9; D gene: .; J gene: TRBJ2-1; CDR3 length: 17; clone size: .; CDR3 protein: CASSVRTADDSYNEQFF; CDR3 DNA: TGTGCCAGCAGCGTCCGGACAGCTGACGACTCCTACAATGAGCAGTTCTTC
V gene: TRBV15; D gene: TRBD2; J gene: TRBJ2-5; CDR3 length: 17; clone size: .; CDR3 protein: CATSPGGTSETGETQYF; CDR3 DNA: TGTGCCACCAGCCCAGGAGGGACTAGCGAGACTGGAGAGACCCAGTACTTC
V gene: TRBV6-6; D gene: .; J gene: TRBJ2-1; CDR3 length: 11; clone size: .; CDR3 protein: CASTGGLEQFF; CDR3 DNA: TGTGCCAGCACCGGCGGACTAGAGCAGTTCTTC
V gene: TRBV2; D gene: .; J gene: TRBJ2-1; CDR3 length: 14; clone size: .; CDR3 protein: CAVAGAPSYNEQFF; CDR3 DNA: TGTGCCGTCGCGGGCGCTCCTAGCTACAATGAGCAGTTCTTC
V gene: TRBV4-1; D gene: TRBD1; J gene: TRBJ2-7; CDR3 length: 15; clone size: .; CDR3 protein: CASSQSGTGVGEQYF; CDR3 DNA: TGCGCCAGCAGCCAATCCGGGACAGGGGTCGGCGAGCAGTACTTC
V gene: TRBV6-5; D gene: TRBD2; J gene: TRBJ2-5; CDR3 length: 16; clone size: .; CDR3 protein: CASSYGTSGTGETQYF; CDR3 DNA: TGTGCCAGCAGTTACGGGACTAGCGGGACCGGGGAGACCCAGTACTTC
V gene: TRBV27; D gene: .; J gene: TRBJ2-1; CDR3 length: 15; clone size: .; CDR3 protein: CASWVRGSSYNEQFF; CDR3 DNA: TGTGCCAGCTGGGTACGGGGAAGCTCCTACAATGAGCAGTTCTTC
V gene: TRBV5-6; D gene: TRBD1; J gene: TRBJ1-1; CDR3 length: 17; clone size: once; CDR3 protein: CASSPLQGAGGNTEAFF; CDR3 DNA: TGTGCCAGCAGCCCCTTACAGGGGGCGGGGGGGAACACTGAAGCTTTCTTT
V gene: TRBV27; D gene: TRBD1; J gene: TRBJ2-1; CDR3 length: 15; clone size: .; CDR3 protein: CASSITGGAYNEQFF; CDR3 DNA: TGTGCCAGCAGTATCACAGGGGGCGCCTACAATGAGCAGTTCTTC
V gene: TRBV19; D gene: .; J gene: TRBJ2-4; CDR3 length: 14; clone size: .; CDR3 protein: CASSIGGSGNIQYF; CDR3 DNA: TGTGCCAGTAGTATAGGCGGTAGCGGAAACATTCAGTACTTC
V gene: TRBV27; D gene: .; J gene: TRBJ2-7; CDR3 length: 15; clone size: once; CDR3 protein: CASSLSGGAVYEQYF; CDR3 DNA: TGTGCCAGCAGTTTATCAGGAGGAGCGGTCTACGAGCAGTACTTC
V gene: TRBV30; D gene: .; J gene: TRBJ1-5; CDR3 length: 17; clone size: .; CDR3 protein: CAWSPPDRSYSNQPQHF; CDR3 DNA: TGTGCCTGGAGTCCCCCCGACAGGAGTTATAGCAATCAGCCCCAGCATTTT
V gene: TRBV10-3; D gene: TRBD2; J gene: TRBJ2-1; CDR3 length: 13; clone size: .; CDR3 protein: CATSAGAFDEQFF; CDR3 DNA: TGTGCCACCTCAGCGGGAGCTTTCGATGAGCAGTTCTTC
V gene: TRBV2; D gene: .; J gene: TRBJ1-2; CDR3 length: 14; clone size: medium-sized; CDR3 protein: CASRSRNLNYGYTF; CDR3 DNA: TGTGCCAGCAGAAGCAGGAACCTTAACTATGGCTACACCTTC
V gene: TRBV10-3; D gene: .; J gene: TRBJ1-1; CDR3 length: 10; clone size: .; CDR3 protein: CARGGTEAFF; CDR3 DNA: TGTGCCAGGGGGGGTACTGAAGCTTTCTTT
V gene: TRBV19; D gene: .; J gene: TRBJ1-2; CDR3 length: 12; clone size: .; CDR3 protein: CASSMGGEGYTF; CDR3 DNA: TGTGCCAGTAGTATGGGGGGGGAAGGCTACACCTTC
V gene: TRBV5-4; D gene: TRBD2; J gene: TRBJ2-1; CDR3 length: 17; clone size: .; CDR3 protein: CASSLPVGGGAYNEQFF; CDR3 DNA: TGTGCCAGCAGCTTGCCCGTTGGGGGAGGGGCCTACAATGAGCAGTTCTTC
V gene: TRBV4-3; D gene: .; J gene: TRBJ1-1; CDR3 length: 14; clone size: .; CDR3 protein: CASSQDGLATEAFF; CDR3 DNA: TGCGCCAGCAGCCAAGATGGCTTGGCCACTGAAGCTTTCTTT
V gene: TRBV2; D gene: TRBD2; J gene: TRBJ2-1; CDR3 length: 14; clone size: once; CDR3 protein: CASSAASGIDEQFF; CDR3 DNA: TGTGCCAGCAGTGCGGCTAGCGGGATCGATGAGCAGTTCTTC
V gene: TRBV6-1; D gene: .; J gene: TRBJ2-7; CDR3 length: 12; clone size: .; CDR3 protein: CASTKYPYEQYF; CDR3 DNA: TGTGCCAGCACTAAGTACCCCTACGAGCAGTACTTC
V gene: TRBV30; D gene: TRBD1; J gene: TRBJ2-1; CDR3 length: 13; clone size: .; CDR3 protein: CAWSGTGFNEQFF; CDR3 DNA: TGTGCCTGGAGCGGGACAGGGTTCAATGAGCAGTTCTTC
V gene: TRBV19; D gene: .; J gene: TRBJ2-1; CDR3 length: 16; clone size: .; CDR3 protein: CASSINNRKLYNEQFF; CDR3 DNA: TGTGCCAGTAGTATTAATAACAGAAAACTGTACAATGAGCAGTTCTTC
V gene: TRBV28; D gene: .; J gene: TRBJ2-2; CDR3 length: 14; clone size: .; CDR3 protein: CASSITGTTGELFF; CDR3 DNA: TGTGCCAGCAGTATCACAGGGACCACCGGGGAGCTGTTTTTT
V gene: TRBV19; D gene: TRBD1; J gene: TRBJ2-1; CDR3 length: 15; clone size: once; CDR3 protein: CASSEYGQGVNEQFF; CDR3 DNA: TGTGCCAGTAGTGAGTATGGACAGGGGGTCAATGAGCAGTTCTTC
V gene: TRBV7-9; D gene: .; J gene: TRBJ1-1; CDR3 length: 16; clone size: .; CDR3 protein: CASSLVYPLIPTEAFF; CDR3 DNA: TGTGCCAGCAGCTTAGTCTATCCCTTAATTCCGACTGAAGCTTTCTTT
V gene: TRBV7-7; D gene: .; J gene: TRBJ1-1; CDR3 length: 13; clone size: .; CDR3 protein: CASSSAPGTEAFF; CDR3 DNA: TGTGCCAGCAGCTCCGCCCCGGGAACTGAAGCTTTCTTT
V gene: TRBV5-1; D gene: TRBD2; J gene: TRBJ2-1; CDR3 length: 14; clone size: once; CDR3 protein: CASSLVLAGGALFF; CDR3 DNA: TGCGCCAGCAGCTTGGTGCTAGCGGGAGGGGCTCTGTTCTTC
V gene: TRBV30; D gene: TRBD2; J gene: TRBJ2-3; CDR3 length: 18; clone size: .; CDR3 protein: CAWSVLAGGLGAADTQYF; CDR3 DNA: TGTGCCTGGAGTGTCTTAGCGGGAGGTTTGGGCGCGGCAGATACGCAGTATTTT
V gene: TRBV6-5; D gene: TRBD2; J gene: TRBJ2-3; CDR3 length: 16; clone size: .; CDR3 protein: CASSYLAGGITDTQYF; CDR3 DNA: TGTGCCAGCAGTTACCTAGCGGGAGGTATCACAGATACGCAGTATTTT
V gene: TRBV19; D gene: .; J gene: TRBJ2-1; CDR3 length: 15; clone size: .; CDR3 protein: CASSIDRLGSNEQFF; CDR3 DNA: TGTGCCAGTAGTATAGATCGGTTAGGGAGCAATGAGCAGTTCTTC
V gene: TRBV5-6; D gene: TRBD2; J gene: TRBJ2-7; CDR3 length: 14; clone size: .; CDR3 protein: CASSLGGGSIEQYF; CDR3 DNA: TGTGCCAGCAGCTTGGGCGGGGGGAGCATCGAGCAGTACTTC
V gene: TRBV30; D gene: .; J gene: TRBJ2-7; CDR3 length: 13; clone size: .; CDR3 protein: CAWSVSGTYEQYF; CDR3 DNA: TGTGCCTGGAGTGTTTCAGGGACCTACGAGCAGTACTTC
V gene: TRBV15; D gene: TRBD1; J gene: TRBJ1-5; CDR3 length: 16; clone size: .; CDR3 protein: CATSRSRGTGDQPQHF; CDR3 DNA: TGTGCCACCAGCAGATCCCGTGGGACAGGGGATCAGCCCCAGCATTTT
V gene: TRBV7-9; D gene: .; J gene: TRBJ2-1; CDR3 length: 15; clone size: .; CDR3 protein: CASSLALDSSNEQFF; CDR3 DNA: TGTGCCAGCAGCTTAGCCCTGGACTCGTCGAATGAGCAGTTCTTC
V gene: TRBV28; D gene: TRBD2; J gene: TRBJ2-1; CDR3 length: 15; clone size: once; CDR3 protein: CASNGEAGVWNEQFF; CDR3 DNA: TGTGCCAGCAACGGCGAAGCGGGAGTCTGGAATGAGCAGTTCTTC
V gene: TRBV27; D gene: TRBD1; J gene: TRBJ1-5; CDR3 length: 16; clone size: .; CDR3 protein: CASSRSGQGFDQPQHF; CDR3 DNA: TGTGCCAGCAGTAGATCGGGACAGGGTTTCGATCAGCCCCAGCATTTT
V gene: TRBV2; D gene: TRBD2; J gene: TRBJ2-3; CDR3 length: 16; clone size: .; CDR3 protein: CATLTGLAGGRDTQYF; CDR3 DNA: TGTGCCACCCTCACAGGACTAGCGGGAGGGCGGGATACGCAGTATTTT
V gene: TRBV9; D gene: TRBD2; J gene: TRBJ2-1; CDR3 length: 12; clone size: .; CDR3 protein: CASSVMREGSFF; CDR3 DNA: TGTGCCAGCAGCGTAATGCGGGAGGGGTCGTTCTTC
V gene: TRBV7-8; D gene: .; J gene: TRBJ1-1; CDR3 length: 15; clone size: once; CDR3 protein: CASSLESRENTEAFF; CDR3 DNA: TGTGCCAGCAGCTTAGAAAGCAGGGAGAACACTGAAGCTTTCTTT
V gene: TRBV27; D gene: .; J gene: TRBJ1-2; CDR3 length: 14; clone size: .; CDR3 protein: CASSFHGEFYGYTF; CDR3 DNA: TGTGCCAGCAGTTTCCACGGGGAGTTCTATGGCTACACCTTC
V gene: TRBV10-3; D gene: TRBD2; J gene: TRBJ2-7; CDR3 length: 11; clone size: .; CDR3 protein: CASGTTTEQYF; CDR3 DNA: TGTGCCAGTGGGACTACCACTGAGCAGTACTTC
V gene: TRBV9; D gene: .; J gene: TRBJ1-2; CDR3 length: 13; clone size: .; CDR3 protein: CASSMGGSYGYTF; CDR3 DNA: TGTGCCAGCAGCATGGGGGGGAGCTATGGCTACACCTTC